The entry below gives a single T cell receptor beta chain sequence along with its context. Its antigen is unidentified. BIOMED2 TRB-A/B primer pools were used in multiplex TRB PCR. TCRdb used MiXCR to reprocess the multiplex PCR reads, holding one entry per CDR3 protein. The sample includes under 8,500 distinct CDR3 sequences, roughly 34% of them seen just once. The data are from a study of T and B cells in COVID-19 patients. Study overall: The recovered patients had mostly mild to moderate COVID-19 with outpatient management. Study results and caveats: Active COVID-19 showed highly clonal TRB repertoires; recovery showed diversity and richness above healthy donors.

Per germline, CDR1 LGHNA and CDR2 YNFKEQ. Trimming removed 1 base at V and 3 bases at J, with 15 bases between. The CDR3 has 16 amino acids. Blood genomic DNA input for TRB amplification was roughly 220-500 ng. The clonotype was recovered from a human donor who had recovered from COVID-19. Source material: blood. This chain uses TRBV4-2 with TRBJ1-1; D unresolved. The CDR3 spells CASSQVAGNWYTEAFF. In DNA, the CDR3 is TGTGCCAGCAGCCAAGTAGCCGGTAACTGGTACACTGAAGCTTTCTTT.